This is a list of T cell receptor beta chains from one sample in a study of blood T cell repertoires in COVID-19. Repertoires were generated with immunoSEQ multiplex PCR, while TCRdb's copy carries only in-frame clones and drops some. The sample shows around 100,000 clones, more than 65% of them seen only once. The specimen was peripheral blood. The receptors originated from a man aged 65 to 85 with active or convalescent COVID-19. The CDR3 runs from the conserved cysteine through the conserved F or W. A D gene is named only where the DNA matches it firmly. A row's size may be missing; if present it is once, few, many or a size class.

D gene: TRBD2; V gene: TRBV7-3; J gene: TRBJ2-3; clone size: NA; CDR3 DNA: TGTGCCAGCAGCTCCGGGGCGGGGGGCACAGATACGCAGTATTTT; CDR3 protein: CASSSGAGGTDTQYF
D gene: NA; V gene: TRBV7-7; J gene: TRBJ2-2; clone size: NA; CDR3 DNA: TGTGCCAGCAGCCCGGGGGTGGAGACCGGGGAGCTGTTTTTT; CDR3 protein: CASSPGVETGELFF
D gene: TRBD1; V gene: TRBV30; J gene: TRBJ1-5; clone size: few; CDR3 DNA: TGTGCCTGGAGCGATTTCAGGACAGGGACAAATCAGCCCCAGCATTTT; CDR3 protein: CAWSDFRTGTNQPQHF
D gene: TRBD2; V gene: TRBV18; J gene: TRBJ2-7; clone size: few; CDR3 DNA: TGTGCCAGCTCACCACAGTCCAGCGGGACCGAGCAGTACTTC; CDR3 protein: CASSPQSSGTEQYF
D gene: NA; V gene: TRBV5-3; J gene: TRBJ1-4; clone size: NA; CDR3 DNA: TGTGCCAGAAGCTTACCTTCAGGTGTCGATGAAAAACTGTTTTTT; CDR3 protein: CARSLPSGVDEKLFF
D gene: TRBD1; V gene: TRBV5-4; J gene: TRBJ2-2; clone size: NA; CDR3 DNA: TGTGCCAGCATGGGGACAGGGGTTACCGGGGAGCTGTTTTTT; CDR3 protein: CASMGTGVTGELFF
D gene: NA; V gene: TRBV5-5; J gene: TRBJ1-4; clone size: NA; CDR3 DNA: TGTGCCAGCAGTCTGGAGGGTTTTGCTAATGAAAAACTGTTTTTT; CDR3 protein: CASSLEGFANEKLFF
D gene: TRBD1; V gene: TRBV4-3; J gene: TRBJ1-4; clone size: NA; CDR3 DNA: TGCGCCAGCAGCAACGGGGACGCGGGACAGGGGCGGGAAAAACTGTTTTTT; CDR3 protein: CASSNGDAGQGREKLFF
D gene: NA; V gene: TRBV6-1; J gene: TRBJ2-3; clone size: NA; CDR3 DNA: TGTGCCAGCAGTGAAGGCCTAGCAGCCACAGATACGCAGTATTTT; CDR3 protein: CASSEGLAATDTQYF
D gene: TRBD1; V gene: TRBV27; J gene: TRBJ1-6; clone size: NA; CDR3 DNA: TGTGCCAGCAGTCCAGAGCGACAGGGGCGTAATTCACCCCTCCACTTT; CDR3 protein: CASSPERQGRNSPLHF
D gene: TRBD1; V gene: TRBV11-3; J gene: TRBJ2-1; clone size: NA; CDR3 DNA: TGTGCCAGCAGCTTAGATCCGACAGGGATCGATGAGCAGTTCTTC; CDR3 protein: CASSLDPTGIDEQFF
D gene: NA; V gene: TRBV19; J gene: TRBJ1-5; clone size: NA; CDR3 DNA: TGTGCCAGTAGTCATCAGGGAGGGGCGAGTCAGCCCCAGCATTTT; CDR3 protein: CASSHQGGASQPQHF
D gene: TRBD1; V gene: TRBV24-1; J gene: TRBJ2-2; clone size: once; CDR3 DNA: TGTGCCACCAGTGACATCGCCGGGACAGGGTCCCCCGGGGAGCTGTTTTTT; CDR3 protein: CATSDIAGTGSPGELFF
D gene: NA; V gene: TRBV29-1; J gene: TRBJ1-6; clone size: NA; CDR3 DNA: TGCAGCGTCGCAGCGTCCGCTAATTCACCCCTCCACTTT; CDR3 protein: CSVAASANSPLHF
D gene: TRBD1; V gene: TRBV10-1; J gene: TRBJ1-1; clone size: NA; CDR3 DNA: TGCGCCACACCGCCCCTCCTCCCTGGGACAGGGGGCAATTGGACTGAAGCTTTCTTT; CDR3 protein: CATPPLLPGTGGNWTEAFF
D gene: NA; V gene: TRBV4-3; J gene: TRBJ2-3; clone size: once; CDR3 DNA: TGCGCCAGCAGCCCCTCGCTAGCGCGAGATACGCAGTATTTT; CDR3 protein: CASSPSLARDTQYF
D gene: NA; V gene: TRBV10-3; J gene: TRBJ2-5; clone size: NA; CDR3 DNA: TGTGCCATCACCAGGGCGGAGGGTGAGACCCAGTACTTC; CDR3 protein: CAITRAEGETQYF
D gene: TRBD1; V gene: TRBV29-1; J gene: TRBJ1-2; clone size: NA; CDR3 DNA: TGCAGCGTGGGACAGGGTGGCTATGGCTACACCTTC; CDR3 protein: CSVGQGGYGYTF
D gene: TRBD1; V gene: TRBV6-5; J gene: TRBJ1-1; clone size: NA; CDR3 DNA: TGTGCCAGCAGTCTGGGGACAGGGTACACTGAAGCTTTCTTT; CDR3 protein: CASSLGTGYTEAFF
D gene: TRBD1; V gene: TRBV5-1; J gene: TRBJ1-1; clone size: NA; CDR3 DNA: TGCGCCAGCAGCCCGGGACAGGGCGGTGAAGCTTTCTTT; CDR3 protein: CASSPGQGGEAFF
D gene: NA; V gene: TRBV28; J gene: TRBJ1-6; clone size: NA; CDR3 DNA: TGTGCCAGCAGTTGGGGGCGTACAGGGAGCTCCTATAATTCACCCCTCCACTTT; CDR3 protein: CASSWGRTGSSYNSPLHF
D gene: NA; V gene: TRBV6-5; J gene: TRBJ2-7; clone size: NA; CDR3 DNA: TGTGCCAGTCAACCGGGAGACTCCTACGAGCAGTACTTC; CDR3 protein: CASQPGDSYEQYF
D gene: TRBD2; V gene: TRBV7-2; J gene: TRBJ2-3; clone size: NA; CDR3 DNA: TGTGCCAGCAGCTTAGTCGTAGCGGGCCCCGCAAATACGCAGTATTTT; CDR3 protein: CASSLVVAGPANTQYF
D gene: TRBD2; V gene: TRBV4-2; J gene: TRBJ2-1; clone size: once; CDR3 DNA: TGTGCCAGCAGCCAAGATGGGGGTAGCGGGGCCAATGAGCAGTTCTTC; CDR3 protein: CASSQDGGSGANEQFF
D gene: NA; V gene: TRBV5-6; J gene: TRBJ2-7; clone size: NA; CDR3 DNA: TGTGCCAGCAGCTCCACGGGGGAGCAGTACTTC; CDR3 protein: CASSSTGEQYF
D gene: TRBD1; V gene: TRBV27; J gene: TRBJ2-7; clone size: few; CDR3 DNA: TGTGCCAGCAGTTTTTCCGGGACAGCTTCCTCCTACGAGCAGTACTTC; CDR3 protein: CASSFSGTASSYEQYF
D gene: TRBD1; V gene: TRBV11-2; J gene: TRBJ1-6; clone size: NA; CDR3 DNA: TGTGCCAGCACCCCGAGGGGGACAGGGTCTTCACCCCTCCACTTT; CDR3 protein: CASTPRGTGSSPLHF
D gene: NA; V gene: TRBV5-6; J gene: TRBJ1-1; clone size: NA; CDR3 DNA: TGTGCCAGCAGCACTGAACGGTTGTTGGCTGAAGCTTTCTTT; CDR3 protein: CASSTERLLAEAFF